This TCR beta chain was sequenced during a study of PD-1 blockade in classical Hodgkin lymphoma. Whole-study findings and limits: Reported findings placed baseline TCR diversity lower in newly diagnosed patients (compared with healthy donors). Newly diagnosed and completely responding patients shared comparable baseline diversity.

The time point denotes: cycle 4 day 1 (C4D1), after less than 7 weeks of nivolumab. Each and every patient relapsed after autologous stem cell transplantation, and patients got differing brentuximab vedotin exposure. This CDR3 is 14 amino acids long. The germline V and J ends were trimmed by 2 bases and 5 bases, with 10 bases remaining between them. Germline V lookup: CDR1 SGHRS, CDR2 YFSETQ. Data came from immunoSEQ multiplex PCR; TCRdb stores just in-frame clones and leaves some out. The repertoire consists of 57,000 or so clones, with 70% to 90% occurring once and the leading ten covering 6.5% to 9%. As concerns this clone: Its antigen is undetermined. The sample holds other DNA sequences that translate to the same CDR3.

The chain is built from TRBV5-1 and TRBJ2-2; D gene unclear. This material consisted of peripheral blood mononuclear cells (PBMCs), taken before the fourth cycle of nivolumab. This receptor was obtained from a human donor with classical Hodgkin lymphoma. The CDR3 DNA reads TGCGCCAGCAGCTTTCAAGGTGCGACCGGGGAGCTGTTTTTT. It yields the protein CASSFQGATGELFF. The variable domain in full, completed from reference TRBV5-1 and TRBJ2-2, reads KAGVTQTPRYLIKTRGQQVTLSCSPISGHRSVSWYQQTPGQGLQFLFEYFSETQRNKGNFPGRFSGRQFSNSRSEMNVSTLELGDSALYLCASSFQGATGELFFGEGSRLTVL.